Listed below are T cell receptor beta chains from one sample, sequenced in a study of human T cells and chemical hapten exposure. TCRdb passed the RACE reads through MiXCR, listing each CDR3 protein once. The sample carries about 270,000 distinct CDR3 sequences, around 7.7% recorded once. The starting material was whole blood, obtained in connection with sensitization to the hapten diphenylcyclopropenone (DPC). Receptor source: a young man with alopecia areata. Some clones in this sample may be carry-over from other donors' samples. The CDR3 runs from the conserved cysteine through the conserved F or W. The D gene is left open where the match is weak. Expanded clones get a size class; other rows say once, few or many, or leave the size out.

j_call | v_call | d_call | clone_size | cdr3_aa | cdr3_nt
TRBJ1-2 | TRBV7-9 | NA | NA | CASRPITPAYGYTF | TGTGCCAGCAGGCCTATCACACCGGCATATGGCTACACCTTC
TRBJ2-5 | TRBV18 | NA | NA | CASSGPTQETQYF | TGTGCCAGCTCGGGTCCGACCCAAGAGACCCAGTACTTC
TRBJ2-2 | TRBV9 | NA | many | CASSGSTGELFF | TGTGCCAGCAGCGGGAGCACCGGGGAGCTGTTTTTT
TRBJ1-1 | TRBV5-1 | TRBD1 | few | CASSEGQTLNTEAFF | TGCGCCAGCAGCGAGGGACAGACGTTGAACACTGAAGCTTTCTTT
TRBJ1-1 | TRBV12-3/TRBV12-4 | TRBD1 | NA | CASRGTGGKNTEAFF | TGTGCCAGCAGGGGGACAGGGGGAAAGAACACTGAAGCTTTCTTT
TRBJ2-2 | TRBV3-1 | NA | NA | CASSHGTGISNTGELFF | TGTGCCAGCAGCCACGGCACTGGAATCTCGAACACCGGGGAGCTGTTTTTT
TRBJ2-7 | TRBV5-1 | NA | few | CASSVTEDEQYF | TGCGCCAGCAGCGTGACGGAGGACGAGCAGTACTTC
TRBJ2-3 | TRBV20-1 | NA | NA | CSALRQDTQYF | TGCAGTGCCTTGAGGCAGGATACGCAGTATTTT
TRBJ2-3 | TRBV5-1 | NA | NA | CASGRLTASTDTQYF | TGCGCCAGCGGCCGGTTGACAGCTAGCACAGATACGCAGTATTTT
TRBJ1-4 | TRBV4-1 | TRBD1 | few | CASSQDLLGQGRVEKLFF | TGCGCCAGCAGCCAAGATCTCCTGGGACAGGGACGGGTTGAAAAACTGTTTTTT
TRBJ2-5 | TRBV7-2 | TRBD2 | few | CASSFSGGAQETQYF | TGTGCCAGCAGCTTTAGCGGGGGGGCCCAAGAGACCCAGTACTTC
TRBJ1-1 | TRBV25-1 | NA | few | CASTVELNTEAFF | TGTGCCAGCACAGTTGAATTGAACACTGAAGCTTTCTTT
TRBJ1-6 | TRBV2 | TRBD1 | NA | CASRDRVTSPLHF | TGTGCCAGCAGGGACAGGGTAACTTCACCCCTCCACTTT
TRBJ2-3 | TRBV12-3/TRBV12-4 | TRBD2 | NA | CASSGLLVERGGRYLVPDTQYF | TGTGCCAGCAGTGGGCTCCTGGTGGAGCGGGGGGGCCGGTACTTGGTCCCAGATACGCAGTATTTT
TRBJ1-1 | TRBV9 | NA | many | CASSIGAMGTEAFF | TGTGCCAGCAGCATCGGGGCGATGGGGACTGAAGCTTTCTTT
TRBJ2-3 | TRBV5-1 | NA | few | CASSLALKVASTDTQYF | TGCGCCAGCAGCTTGGCCCTAAAGGTTGCGAGCACAGATACGCAGTATTTT
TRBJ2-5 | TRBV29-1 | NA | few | CSGITGQETQYF | TGCAGCGGGATTACAGGGCAAGAGACCCAGTACTTC
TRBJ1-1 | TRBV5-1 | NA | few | CASSLTHNTEAFF | TGCGCCAGCAGCTTGACACATAACACTGAAGCTTTCTTT
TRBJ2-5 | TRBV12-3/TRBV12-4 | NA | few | CASSSWTGRETQYF | TGTGCCAGCAGTTCCTGGACGGGGCGGGAGACCCAGTACTTC
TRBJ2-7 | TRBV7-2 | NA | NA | CASSLSGGTEQYF | TGTGCCAGCAGCTTGTCCGGGGGTACCGAGCAGTACTTC
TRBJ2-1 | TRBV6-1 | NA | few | CASSEHIRGVLSYNEQFF | TGTGCCAGCAGTGAACATATCCGAGGGGTTCTTTCCTACAATGAGCAGTTCTTC
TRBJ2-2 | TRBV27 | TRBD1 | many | CASSSHTGVNTGELFF | TGTGCCAGCAGTTCACACACAGGGGTGAACACCGGGGAGCTGTTTTTT
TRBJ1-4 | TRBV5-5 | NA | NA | CASSGESGEKLFF | TGTGCCAGCAGCGGCGAGAGTGGGGAAAAACTGTTTTTT
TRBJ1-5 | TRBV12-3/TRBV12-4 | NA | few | CASSSADQPQHF | TGTGCCAGCAGCTCGGCAGATCAGCCCCAGCATTTT
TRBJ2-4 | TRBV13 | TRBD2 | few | CASSPLERGKNIQYF | TGTGCCAGCAGCCCGTTGGAGCGGGGGAAAAACATTCAGTACTTC
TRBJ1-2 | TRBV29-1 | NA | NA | CSVAALTNSYGYTF | TGCAGCGTTGCGGCACTAACAAATTCATATGGCTACACCTTC
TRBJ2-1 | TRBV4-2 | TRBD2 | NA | CASSGRLAGGLYSYNEQFF | TGTGCCAGCAGCGGGCGACTAGCGGGGGGGCTATATTCATACAATGAGCAGTTCTTC
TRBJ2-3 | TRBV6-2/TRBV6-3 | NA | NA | CASRELAASDTQYF | TGTGCCAGCAGAGAACTAGCTGCTTCGGATACGCAGTATTTT
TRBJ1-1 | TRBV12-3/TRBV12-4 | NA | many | CASSPGLMNTEAFF | TGTGCCAGCAGTCCGGGGCTCATGAACACTGAAGCTTTCTTT
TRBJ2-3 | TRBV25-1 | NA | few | CASSPGSSTDTQYF | TGTGCCAGCAGTCCAGGGTCCAGCACAGATACGCAGTATTTT
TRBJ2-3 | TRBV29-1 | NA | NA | CSVTKDSLADTQYF | TGCAGCGTGACGAAGGACAGTCTGGCAGATACGCAGTATTTT
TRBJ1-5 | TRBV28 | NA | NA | CASSSIQGAATGGNQPQHF | TGTGCCAGCAGTTCCATACAGGGTGCTGCTACCGGAGGCAATCAGCCCCAGCATTTT
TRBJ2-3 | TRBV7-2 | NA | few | CASSPRYGRFTDTQYF | TGTGCCAGCAGTCCCCGGTATGGGCGGTTCACAGATACGCAGTATTTT
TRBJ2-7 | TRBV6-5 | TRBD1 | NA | CASRFRDRDAYEQYF | TGTGCCAGCAGATTCCGGGACAGGGATGCCTACGAGCAGTACTTC
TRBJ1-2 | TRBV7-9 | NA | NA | CASSLDYRDRYTF | TGTGCCAGCAGCTTAGATTACAGGGACCGCTACACCTTC
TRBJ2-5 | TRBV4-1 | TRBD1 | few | CASSQDTGGVETQYF | TGCGCCAGCAGCCAAGATACAGGGGGCGTGGAGACCCAGTACTTC
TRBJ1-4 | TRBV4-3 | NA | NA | CASSQDRAVRGGTNEKLFF | TGCGCCAGCAGCCAAGACCGGGCGGTCCGGGGAGGTACTAATGAAAAACTGTTTTTT
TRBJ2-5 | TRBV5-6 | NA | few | CASNDEGETQYF | TGTGCCAGCAACGATGAGGGGGAGACCCAGTACTTC
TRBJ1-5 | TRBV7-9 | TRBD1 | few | CASSHRQGGGNQPQHF | TGTGCCAGCAGCCACCGACAGGGAGGTGGCAATCAGCCCCAGCATTTT
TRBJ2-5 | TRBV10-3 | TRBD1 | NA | CVISDPTGGEETQYF | TGTGTCATCAGTGATCCGACAGGGGGTGAGGAGACCCAGTACTTC
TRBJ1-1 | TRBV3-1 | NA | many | CASISGFGKQNTEAFF | TGTGCCAGCATATCTGGGTTCGGAAAGCAGAACACTGAAGCTTTCTTT
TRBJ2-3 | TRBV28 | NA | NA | CASSPESRTDTQYF | TGTGCCAGCAGCCCGGAGAGCCGCACAGATACGCAGTATTTT
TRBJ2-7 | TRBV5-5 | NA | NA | CASSLGDTPTYEQYF | TGTGCCAGCAGCCTGGGGGACACACCAACCTACGAGCAGTACTTC
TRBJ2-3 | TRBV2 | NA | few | CASSEWQGSTDTQYF | TGTGCCAGCAGTGAATGGCAGGGAAGCACAGATACGCAGTATTTT
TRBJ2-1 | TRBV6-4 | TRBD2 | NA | CASSDSTSGGQQQFF | TGTGCCAGCAGTGACTCGACTAGCGGGGGCCAGCAGCAGTTCTTC
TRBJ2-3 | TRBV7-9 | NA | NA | CASSLIRGFTDTQYF | TGTGCCAGCAGCTTAATCCGGGGATTCACAGATACGCAGTATTTT
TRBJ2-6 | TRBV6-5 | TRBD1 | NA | CAASGTGRSGANVLTF | TGTGCCGCTTCTGGGACAGGCCGCTCTGGGGCCAACGTCCTGACTTTC